This TCR beta chain came from a study of a mutant IDH1 vaccine in newly diagnosed glioma. Study as a whole: Patients began vaccination 4-6 weeks after radiotherapy alone, or with temozolomide cycles. Before enrollment, the patients had been treated with radiotherapy alone, temozolomide alone, or both together. Most of them had received both. In the visit schedule, V12 fell in week 35, while V13 fell in week 47.

About this clone itself: Its specificity is unknown.

V shed 1 base and J shed 14 bases, with 15 bases lying between them. The germline V gene encodes CDR1 SGHAT and CDR2 FQNNGV. The CDR3 length is 14 residues. Profiled with immunoSEQ multiplex PCR; TCRdb holds only in-frame clones, not every one. This sample yields 30,000 to 40,000 clones, of which roughly 80% are seen a single time; over 6% belongs to the top ten. Documented time point: week 35, safety follow-up. It was 300 ug of mutant IDH1 20-mer peptide that made up each vaccine dose, given with topical imiquimod. The V call is TRBV11-2, the J call TRBJ1-6; D might be TRBD1 (5 bases). This material consisted of PBMCs, taken from a glioma patient whose treatment included an IDH1 peptide vaccine. The source is a woman younger than 30 with glioma. The CDR3 nucleotides are TGTGCCAGCAGCTTAGGGGGCTCGGGGGTGGCCCTCCACTTT. This translates into CASSLGGSGVALHF.